This T cell receptor beta chain was sequenced in a study of cytomegalovirus exposure and HLA in healthy donors. The validation cohort, a group of over a hundred subjects, included the donors and was separate from the approximately 680-subject first cohort. The assay was immunoSEQ multiplex PCR, and TCRdb's table has in-frame clones only and misses some. The sample lists approximately 190,000 clones; over 65% were seen once. The V and J ends lost 3 bases and 5 bases, in that order; junction bases with no gene match: 4. The length of the CDR3 is 12 residues. Per germline, CDR1 GTSNPN and CDR2 SVGIG (reference sequence).

The TCR originated in a man aged 18 to 35 in good health and CMV-seropositive. V gene TRBV30 combines with J gene TRBJ2-7, with TRBD1 identical over 7 bases. Sequenced: PBMCs. The CDR3 bases are TGTGCCTGGAGCAGGGACAGCGACGAGCAGTACTTC. Translation: CAWSRDSDEQYF. Combining the CDR3 with reference TRBV30 and TRBJ2-7 gives the whole variable domain SQTIHQWPATLVQPVGSPLSLECTVEGTSNPNLYWYRQAAGRGLQLLFYSVGIGQISSEVPQNLSASRPQDRQFILSSKKLLLSDSGFYLCAWSRDSDEQYFGPGTRLTVT.